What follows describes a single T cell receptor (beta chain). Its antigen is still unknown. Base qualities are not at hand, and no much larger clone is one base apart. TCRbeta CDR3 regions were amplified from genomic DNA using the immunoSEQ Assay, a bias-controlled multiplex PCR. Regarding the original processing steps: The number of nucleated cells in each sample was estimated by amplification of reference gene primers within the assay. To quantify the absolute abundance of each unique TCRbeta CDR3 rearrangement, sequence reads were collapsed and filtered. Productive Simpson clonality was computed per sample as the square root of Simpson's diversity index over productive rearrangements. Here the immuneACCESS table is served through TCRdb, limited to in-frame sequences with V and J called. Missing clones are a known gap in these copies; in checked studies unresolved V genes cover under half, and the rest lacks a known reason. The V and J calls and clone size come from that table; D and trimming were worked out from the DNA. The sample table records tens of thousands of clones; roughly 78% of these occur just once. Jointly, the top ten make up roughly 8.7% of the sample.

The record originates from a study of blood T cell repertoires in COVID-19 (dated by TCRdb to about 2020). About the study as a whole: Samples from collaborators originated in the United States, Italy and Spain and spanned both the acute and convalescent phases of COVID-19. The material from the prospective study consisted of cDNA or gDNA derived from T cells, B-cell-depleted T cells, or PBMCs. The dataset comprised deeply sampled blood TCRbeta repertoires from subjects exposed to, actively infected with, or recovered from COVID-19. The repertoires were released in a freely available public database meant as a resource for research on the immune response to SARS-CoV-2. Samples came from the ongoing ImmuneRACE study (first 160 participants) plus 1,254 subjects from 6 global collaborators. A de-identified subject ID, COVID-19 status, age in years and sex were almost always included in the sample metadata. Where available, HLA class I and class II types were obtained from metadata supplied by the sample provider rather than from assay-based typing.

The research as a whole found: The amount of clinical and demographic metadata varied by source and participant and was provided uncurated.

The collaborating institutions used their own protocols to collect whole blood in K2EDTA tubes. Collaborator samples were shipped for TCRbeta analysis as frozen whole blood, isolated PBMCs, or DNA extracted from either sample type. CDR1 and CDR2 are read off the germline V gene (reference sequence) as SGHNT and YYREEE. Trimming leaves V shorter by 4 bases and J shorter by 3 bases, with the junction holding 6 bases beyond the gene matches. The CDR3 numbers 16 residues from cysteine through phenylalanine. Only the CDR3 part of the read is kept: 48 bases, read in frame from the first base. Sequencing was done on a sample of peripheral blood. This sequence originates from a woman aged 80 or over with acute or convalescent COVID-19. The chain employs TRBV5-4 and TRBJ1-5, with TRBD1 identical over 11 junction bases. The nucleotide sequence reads TGTGCCAGCAGCGAAGGGGACAGGGGGTTCAATCAGCCCCAGCATTTT. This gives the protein CASSEGDRGFNQPQHF.